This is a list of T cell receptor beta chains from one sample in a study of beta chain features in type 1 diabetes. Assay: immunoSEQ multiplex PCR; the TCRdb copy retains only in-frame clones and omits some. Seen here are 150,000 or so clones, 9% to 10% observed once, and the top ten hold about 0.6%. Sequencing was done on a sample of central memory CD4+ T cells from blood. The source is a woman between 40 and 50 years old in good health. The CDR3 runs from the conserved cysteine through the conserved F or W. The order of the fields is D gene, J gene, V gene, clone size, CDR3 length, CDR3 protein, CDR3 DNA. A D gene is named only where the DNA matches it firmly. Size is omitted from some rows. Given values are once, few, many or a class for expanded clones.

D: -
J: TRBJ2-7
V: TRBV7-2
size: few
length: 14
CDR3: CASSRPSMTPEQYF
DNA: TGTGCCAGCAGCCGTCCATCGATGACTCCCGAGCAGTACTTC

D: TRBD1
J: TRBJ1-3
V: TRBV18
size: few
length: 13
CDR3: CASSPTGSYTIYF
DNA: TGTGCCAGCTCACCGACAGGGAGTTACACCATATATTTT

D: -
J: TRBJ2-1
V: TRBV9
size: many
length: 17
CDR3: CASSVESGSSSYNEQFF
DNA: TGTGCCAGCAGCGTCGAAAGCGGGTCGAGCTCCTACAATGAGCAGTTCTTC

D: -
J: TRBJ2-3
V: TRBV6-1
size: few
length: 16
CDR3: CASSGGTSPSTDTQYF
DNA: TGTGCCAGCAGTGGCGGAACGTCACCCAGCACAGATACGCAGTATTTT

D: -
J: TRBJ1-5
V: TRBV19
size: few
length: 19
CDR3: CASRPGFRGGRYSNQPQHF
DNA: TGTGCCAGTAGGCCCGGATTTCGGGGAGGACGGTATAGCAATCAGCCCCAGCATTTT

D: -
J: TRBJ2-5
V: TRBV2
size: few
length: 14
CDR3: CASSATWGRETQYF
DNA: TGTGCCAGCAGCGCCACGTGGGGGCGAGAGACCCAGTACTTC

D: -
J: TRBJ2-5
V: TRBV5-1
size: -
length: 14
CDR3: CASSLAGLPGTQYF
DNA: TGCGCCAGCAGCTTGGCAGGTCTCCCTGGGACCCAGTACTTC

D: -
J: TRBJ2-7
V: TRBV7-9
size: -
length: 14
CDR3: CASSSPGGGYEQYF
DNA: TGTGCCAGCAGCTCCCCGGGGGGCGGGTACGAGCAGTACTTC

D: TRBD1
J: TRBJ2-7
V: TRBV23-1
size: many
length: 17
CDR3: CASSQLGDRSTSYEQYF
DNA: TGCGCCAGCAGTCAATTAGGGGACAGGAGCACTTCCTACGAGCAGTACTTC

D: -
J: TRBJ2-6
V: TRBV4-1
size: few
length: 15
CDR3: CASVLCGCGANVLTF
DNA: TGCGCCAGCGTACTATGTGGATGTGGGGCCAACGTCCTGACTTTC

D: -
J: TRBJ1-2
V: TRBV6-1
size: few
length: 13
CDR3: CASSEQALYGYTF
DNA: TGTGCCAGCAGTGAACAGGCCCTCTATGGCTACACCTTC

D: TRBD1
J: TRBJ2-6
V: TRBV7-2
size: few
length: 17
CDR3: CASSLDRGLPGANVLTF
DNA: TGTGCCAGCAGCTTAGACAGGGGGCTTCCTGGGGCCAACGTCCTGACTTTC

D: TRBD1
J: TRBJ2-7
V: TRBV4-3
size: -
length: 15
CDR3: CASSQEDGQGSEQYF
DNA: TGCGCCAGCAGCCAAGAAGACGGACAGGGTTCCGAGCAGTACTTC

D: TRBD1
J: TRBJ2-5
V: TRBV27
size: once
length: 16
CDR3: CASNRVGQGAGETQYF
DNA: TGTGCCAGCAACCGAGTGGGACAGGGGGCGGGAGAGACCCAGTACTTC

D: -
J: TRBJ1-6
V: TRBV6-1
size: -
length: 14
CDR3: CASSEREGVLPLHF
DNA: TGTGCCAGCAGTGAAAGGGAGGGGGTGCTTCCCCTCCACTTT

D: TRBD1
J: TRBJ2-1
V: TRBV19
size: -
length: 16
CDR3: CASSTRTGGIYNEQFF
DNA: TGTGCCAGTAGTACCCGGACAGGAGGCATCTACAATGAGCAGTTCTTC

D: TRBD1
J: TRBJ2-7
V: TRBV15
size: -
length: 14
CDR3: CATRGPGQGYEQYF
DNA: TGTGCCACCAGGGGTCCGGGACAGGGTTACGAGCAGTACTTC

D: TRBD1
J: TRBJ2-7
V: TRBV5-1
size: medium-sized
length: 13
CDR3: CASTGDRIYEQYF
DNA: TGCGCCAGCACCGGGGACAGGATCTACGAGCAGTACTTC

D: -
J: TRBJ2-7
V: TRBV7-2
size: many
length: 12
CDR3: CASSLAQYEQYF
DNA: TGTGCCAGCAGCCTGGCACAGTACGAGCAGTACTTC

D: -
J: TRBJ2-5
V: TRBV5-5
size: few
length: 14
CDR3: CASSLDRGWETQYF
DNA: TGTGCCAGCAGCTTGGATAGGGGGTGGGAGACCCAGTACTTC

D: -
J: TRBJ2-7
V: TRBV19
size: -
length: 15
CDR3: CASSISQGSHYEQYF
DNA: TGTGCCAGTAGTATTTCCCAGGGGAGTCATTACGAGCAGTACTTC

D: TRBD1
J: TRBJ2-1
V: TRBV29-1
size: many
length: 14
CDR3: CSAGQGASYNEQFF
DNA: TGCAGCGCTGGACAGGGGGCTTCCTACAATGAGCAGTTCTTC

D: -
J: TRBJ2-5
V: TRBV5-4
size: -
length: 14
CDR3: CASSYRDTEETQYF
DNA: TGTGCCAGCAGCTACCGGGACACTGAAGAGACCCAGTACTTC

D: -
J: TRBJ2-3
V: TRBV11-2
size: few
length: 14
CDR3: CASSLVRGRDTQYF
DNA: TGTGCCAGCAGCTTAGTTAGGGGGAGAGATACGCAGTATTTT

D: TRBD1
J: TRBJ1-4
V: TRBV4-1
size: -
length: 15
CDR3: CASSQIQGAGEKLFF
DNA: TGCGCCAGCAGCCAAATACAGGGGGCAGGCGAAAAACTGTTTTTT

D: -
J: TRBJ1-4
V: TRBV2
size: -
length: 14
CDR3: CASSVSQINEKLFF
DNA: TGTGCCAGCAGTGTGTCTCAGATAAATGAAAAACTGTTTTTT

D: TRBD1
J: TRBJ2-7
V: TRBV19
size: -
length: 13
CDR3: CASSRQGSYEQYF
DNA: TGTGCCAGTAGTAGACAGGGATCCTACGAGCAGTACTTC

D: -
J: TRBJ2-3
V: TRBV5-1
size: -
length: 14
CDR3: CASIETGGTDTQYF
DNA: TGCGCCAGCATCGAAACGGGGGGCACAGATACGCAGTATTTT

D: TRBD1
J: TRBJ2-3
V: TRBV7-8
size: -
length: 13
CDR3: CASSFPGTGEEYF
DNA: TGTGCCAGCAGCTTCCCCGGGACAGGGGAGGAGTATTTT

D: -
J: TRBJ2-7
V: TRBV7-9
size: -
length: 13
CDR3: CASSHEFSYEQYF
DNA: TGTGCCAGCAGCCATGAGTTCTCCTACGAGCAGTACTTC

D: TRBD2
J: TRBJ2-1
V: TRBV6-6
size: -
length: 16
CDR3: CASSPPSGGAYNEQFF
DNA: TGTGCCAGCAGTCCCCCCAGCGGGGGGGCCTACAATGAGCAGTTCTTC

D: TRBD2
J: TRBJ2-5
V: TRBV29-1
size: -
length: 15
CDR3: CSVAETSGGGETQYF
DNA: TGCAGCGTTGCTGAGACTAGCGGGGGTGGCGAGACCCAGTACTTC

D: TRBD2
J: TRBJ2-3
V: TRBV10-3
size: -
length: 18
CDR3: CASSPDGRTSGSTDTQYF
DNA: TGTGCCAGCTCGCCTGACGGAAGGACTAGCGGGAGCACAGATACGCAGTATTTT

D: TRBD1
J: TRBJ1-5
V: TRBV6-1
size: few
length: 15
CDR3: CASRSLTGSGQPQHF
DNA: TGTGCCAGCAGATCTTTGACAGGGAGTGGTCAGCCCCAGCATTTT

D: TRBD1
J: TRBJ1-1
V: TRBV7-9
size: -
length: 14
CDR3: CASSSQGAIPEAFF
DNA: TGTGCCAGCAGCTCACAGGGGGCAATACCTGAAGCTTTCTTT

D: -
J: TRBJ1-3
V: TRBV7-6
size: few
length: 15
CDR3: CASSLGGIMENTIYF
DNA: TGTGCCAGCAGCTTAGGCGGGATAATGGAAAACACCATATATTTT

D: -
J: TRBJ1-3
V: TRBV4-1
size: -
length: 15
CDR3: CASSQDLLTGNTIYF
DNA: TGCGCCAGCAGCCAAGATCTACTTACTGGAAACACCATATATTTT

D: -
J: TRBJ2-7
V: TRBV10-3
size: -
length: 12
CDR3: CAIGDSSYEQYF
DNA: TGTGCCATAGGGGATTCCTCCTACGAGCAGTACTTC

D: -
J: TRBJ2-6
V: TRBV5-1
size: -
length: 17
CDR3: CASSLGQALSGANVLTF
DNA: TGCGCCAGCAGCTTGGGACAGGCCCTCTCTGGGGCCAACGTCCTGACTTTC

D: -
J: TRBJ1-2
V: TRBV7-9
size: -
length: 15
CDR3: CASSLAMGEDYGYTF
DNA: TGTGCCAGCAGCTTAGCAATGGGGGAGGATTATGGCTACACCTTC

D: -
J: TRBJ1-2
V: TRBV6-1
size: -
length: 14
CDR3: CASRQDRRIYGYTF
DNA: TGTGCCAGCCGCCAGGACAGACGAATTTATGGCTACACCTTC

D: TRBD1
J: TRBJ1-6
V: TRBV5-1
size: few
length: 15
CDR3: CASSKGQRNNSPLHF
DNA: TGCGCCAGCAGCAAGGGACAGAGAAATAATTCACCCCTCCACTTT

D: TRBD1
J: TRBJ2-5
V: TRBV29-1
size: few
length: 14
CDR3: CSVKGEGGGETQYF
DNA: TGCAGCGTAAAGGGAGAAGGGGGCGGTGAGACCCAGTACTTC

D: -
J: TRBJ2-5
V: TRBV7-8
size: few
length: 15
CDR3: CASSLAAGASETQYF
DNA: TGTGCCAGCAGCTTAGCTGCGGGGGCGTCAGAGACCCAGTACTTC

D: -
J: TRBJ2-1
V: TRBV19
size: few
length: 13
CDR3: CASKPRGGNEQFF
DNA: TGTGCCAGTAAGCCTCGGGGAGGCAATGAGCAGTTCTTC

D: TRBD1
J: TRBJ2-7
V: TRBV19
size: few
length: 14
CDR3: CASTKQGSSYEQYF
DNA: TGTGCCAGTACCAAACAGGGGAGCTCCTACGAGCAGTACTTC

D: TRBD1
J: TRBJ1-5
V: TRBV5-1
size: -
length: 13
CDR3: CASSSGDSQPQHF
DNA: TGCGCCAGCAGCTCAGGGGACAGTCAGCCCCAGCATTTT

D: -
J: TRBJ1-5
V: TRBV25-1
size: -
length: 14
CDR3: CASGPPGSNQPQHF
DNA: TGTGCCAGCGGACCCCCGGGGAGCAATCAGCCCCAGCATTTT